What follows are 9 T cell receptor beta chains derived from one specimen sequenced in a study of response to subunit inactivated influenza vaccine. TCRdb re-called the RT-PCR reads through MiXCR, storing one row per CDR3 protein. In the table there are under 550,000 distinct CDR3 sequences, around 7.7% of which are singletons. The input for sequencing was PBMCs from blood, taken around 25 months after vaccination. All receptors derive from a man aged 45 to 75 who received an inactivated influenza vaccine.

The chain employs TRBV7-3 and TRBJ2-2, with D perhaps matching TRBD1 (6 bases). V lost 4 bases and J lost 4, with 10 bases in between. Germline-derived CDR1 and CDR2 are SGHTA and FQGTGA. There are 14 residues in the CDR3. This CDR3 is CASSSNRVTGELFF. The CDR3 DNA sequence: TGTGCCAGCAGCTCGAACAGGGTCACCGGGGAGCTGTTTTTT. The variable domain in full, completed from reference TRBV7-3 and TRBJ2-2, reads GAGVSQTPSNKVTEKGKYVELRCDPISGHTALYWYRQSLGQGPEFLIYFQGTGAADDSGLPNDRFFAVRPEGSVSTLKIQRTERGDSAVYLCASSSNRVTGELFFGEGSRLTVL.

This clonotype came up many times. The chain carries TRBV12-3 or TRBV12-4 and TRBJ2-2; D call uncertain. This CDR3 region has 15 residues. V was clipped by 5 bases and J by 6 bases, with 16 bases between them. The CDR3 is CASSGRPQLAGELFF. CDR3 DNA sequence: TGTGCCAGCAGTGGCAGACCTCAGCTGGCCGGGGAGCTGTTTTTT.

The chain couples TRBV5-1 to TRBJ1-5; 7 nucleotides line up with TRBD1. Per the germline V gene, CDR1 is SGHRS and CDR2 is YFSETQ. This CDR3 region has 17 residues. V dropped 4 bases and J dropped 1; count of bases not matched to a gene: 11. The CDR3 protein is CASSPGTATLSNQPQHF. The CDR3 bases are TGCGCCAGCAGCCCGGGGACAGCAACCCTCAGCAATCAGCCCCAGCATTTT.

The table lists this clonotype with a few counts. CDR3 sequence (DNA): TGTGCCAGCAGTAAGGGACTAGCGGATCTCTGGGGGGAGCAGTACTTC. Translation gives CASSKGLADLWGEQYF. The rearrangement joins TRBV12-3 or TRBV12-4 to TRBJ2-7; 11 bases line up with TRBD2. Trimming cost V 5 bases and J 7 bases; bases outside gene matches: 13. The CDR3 covers 16 residues.

V and J are TRBV20-1 and TRBJ2-1; 7 bases match TRBD2. Germline V lookup: CDR1 DFQATT, CDR2 SNEGSKA (reference sequence). The trim removed 6 bases at V and 0 bases at J, leaving 5 bases unmatched. The CDR3 is made up of 14 amino acids. CDR3 in amino acids: CSAERDLSYNEQFF. In nucleotides, the CDR3 is TGCAGTGCCGAGCGGGACCTCTCCTACAATGAGCAGTTCTTC.

This clonotype appeared many times. The chain carries TRBV7-2 and TRBJ2-5; 7 positions agree with TRBD2. CDR1 is SGHTA and CDR2 is FQGNSA in the germline V gene. The length of the CDR3 is 14 residues. With V trimmed by 6 bases and J by 3 bases, 7 bases remained unmatched. The CDR3 DNA reads TGTGCCAGCAGTTTCCAAGCGGGAAAAGAGACCCAGTACTTC. Its translation: CASSFQAGKETQYF.

This clonotype has only a few counts. This chain links TRBV20-1 with TRBJ2-7; D is unclear. This CDR3 comprises 13 residues. The germline gives CDR1 DFQATT, CDR2 SNEGSKA (reference sequence). Trimming cost V 0 bases and J 9 bases, with 15 bases left between them. The CDR3 protein is CSARDRVSHGQYF. In DNA, the CDR3 is TGCAGTGCTAGAGACAGAGTTTCACATGGGCAGTACTTC.

At least ten counts were recorded for this clonotype. The chain joins TRBV5-1 to TRBJ1-4, with a tentative D call TRBD1 (5 bases). Germline lookup yields CDR1 SGHRS and CDR2 YFSETQ. The CDR3 contains 17 residues. Trimming removed 1 base from V and 6 bases from J, with 19 bases in between. In nucleotides, the CDR3 is TGCGCCAGCAGCTTGACGGGACGCGATGGGTACTATGAAAAACTGTTTTTT. Translated, it gives CASSLTGRDGYYEKLFF.

The chain joins TRBV10-3 to TRBJ2-7; 9 nucleotides align to TRBD1. Unmatched junction bases numbered 8, after V lost 5 bases and J lost 0 bases. Germline V lookup: CDR1 ENHRY, CDR2 SYGVKD. This CDR3 region has 16 residues. CDR3 residues: CAISSTGQGSSYEQYF. The CDR3 DNA reads TGTGCCATCAGTTCGACCGGACAGGGGAGCTCCTACGAGCAGTACTTC.